This T cell receptor beta chain is drawn from a study of T cells expressing NK-cell markers. Reprocessing the 5' RACE reads, TCRdb reports a single entry for every CDR3 protein and omits DNA. The table lists about 460,000 distinct CDR3 sequences. This CDR3 comprises 17 residues. Germline CDR1 reads MNHEY; CDR2 reads SVGAGI. The rearrangement links TRBV6-5 to TRBJ2-4; TCRdb indicates TRBD2, and absent DNA this call remains unverified. The sequenced material came from blood T cells: a sorted CD56 or NKG2C T cell subset, CD4+ or CD8+ T cells, or bulk PBMC T cells (not recorded which). This receptor was identified in a woman between 50 and 59 years old in good health. The CDR3 loop is CASSPRGEGVAKNIQYF.